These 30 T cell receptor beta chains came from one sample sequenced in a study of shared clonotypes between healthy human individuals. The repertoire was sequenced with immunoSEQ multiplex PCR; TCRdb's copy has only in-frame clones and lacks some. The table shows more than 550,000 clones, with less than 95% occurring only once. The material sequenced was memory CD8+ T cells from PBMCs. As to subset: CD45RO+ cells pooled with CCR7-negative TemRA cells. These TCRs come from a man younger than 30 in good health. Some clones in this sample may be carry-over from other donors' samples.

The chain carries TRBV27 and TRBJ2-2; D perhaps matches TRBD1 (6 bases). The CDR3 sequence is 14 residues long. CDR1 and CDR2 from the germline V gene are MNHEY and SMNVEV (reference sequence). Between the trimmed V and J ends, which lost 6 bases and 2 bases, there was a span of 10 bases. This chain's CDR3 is CASRNRDNTGELFF. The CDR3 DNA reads TGTGCCAGCAGAAACAGGGATAACACCGGGGAGCTGTTTTTT.

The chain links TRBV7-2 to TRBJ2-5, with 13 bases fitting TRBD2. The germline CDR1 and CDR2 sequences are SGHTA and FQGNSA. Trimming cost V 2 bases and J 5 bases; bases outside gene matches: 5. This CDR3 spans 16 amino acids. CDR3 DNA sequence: TGTGCCAGCAGCTTATCGGGACTAGCGGGACTCGAGACCCAGTACTTC. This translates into CASSLSGLAGLETQYF.

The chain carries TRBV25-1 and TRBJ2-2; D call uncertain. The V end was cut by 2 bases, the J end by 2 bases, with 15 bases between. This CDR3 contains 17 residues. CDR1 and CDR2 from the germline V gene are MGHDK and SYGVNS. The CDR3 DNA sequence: TGTGCCAGCAGTGAAAATTCCGGCTACCTAAACACCGGGGAGCTGTTTTTT. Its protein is CASSENSGYLNTGELFF.

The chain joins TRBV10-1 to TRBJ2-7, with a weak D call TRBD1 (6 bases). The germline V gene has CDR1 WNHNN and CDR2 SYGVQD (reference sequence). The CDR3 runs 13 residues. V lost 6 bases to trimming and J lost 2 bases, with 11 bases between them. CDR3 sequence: CASSPGQTYEQYF. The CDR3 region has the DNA TGCGCCAGCAGCCCGGGACAAACCTACGAGCAGTACTTC.

Written as DNA, the CDR3 is TGTGCCAGCAGCGAGTTGGGGGGTCATCCCGTCGAAAAGGAAAAACTGTTTTTT. Protein: CASSELGGHPVEKEKLFF. The chain couples TRBV7-9 to TRBJ1-4; maybe TRBD1 (5 bases). This CDR3 has 18 residues. The germline V gene encodes CDR1 SEHNR and CDR2 FQNEAQ (reference sequence). V was cut by 5 bases and J by 8 bases, with 27 bases left in between.

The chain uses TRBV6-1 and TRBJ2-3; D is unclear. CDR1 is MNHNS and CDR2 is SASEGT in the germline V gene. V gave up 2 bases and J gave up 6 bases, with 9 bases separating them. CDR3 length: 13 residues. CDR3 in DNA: TGTGCCAGCAGTGAATACGTCTTCGATACGCAGTATTTT. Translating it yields CASSEYVFDTQYF.

The CDR3 DNA is TGTGCCAGCAGTTCAGGGGGCTACGAGCAGTACTTC. Translation gives CASSSGGYEQYF. The rearrangement links TRBV11-2 to TRBJ2-7; 7 positions agree with TRBD1. In germline, CDR1 is SGHAT, CDR2 FQNNGV. The J segment lost 3 bases and the V segment lost 6 bases, leaving 2 bases of the junction unmatched. This CDR3 has 12 residues.

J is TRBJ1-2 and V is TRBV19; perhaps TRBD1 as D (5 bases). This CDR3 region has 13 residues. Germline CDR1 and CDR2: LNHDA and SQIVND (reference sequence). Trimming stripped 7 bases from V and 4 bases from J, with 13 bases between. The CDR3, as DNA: TGTGCCAGTACTCGGGGGGATCCCTATGGCTACACCTTC. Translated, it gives CASTRGDPYGYTF.

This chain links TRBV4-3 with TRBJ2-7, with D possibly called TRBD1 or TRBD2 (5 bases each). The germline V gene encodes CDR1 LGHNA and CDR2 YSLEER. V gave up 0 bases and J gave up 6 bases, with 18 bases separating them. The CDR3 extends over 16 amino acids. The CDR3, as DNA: TGCGCCAGCAGCCAAGAATTTCCGGGGACGGGCAGCGAGCAGTACTTC. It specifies CASSQEFPGTGSEQYF.

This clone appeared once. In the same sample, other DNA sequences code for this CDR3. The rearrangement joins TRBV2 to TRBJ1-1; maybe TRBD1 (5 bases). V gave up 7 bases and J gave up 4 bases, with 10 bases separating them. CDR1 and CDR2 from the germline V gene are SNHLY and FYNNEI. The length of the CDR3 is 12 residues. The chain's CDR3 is CASTLGGTEAFF. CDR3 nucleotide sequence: TGTGCCAGCACCCTCGGGGGCACTGAAGCTTTCTTT.

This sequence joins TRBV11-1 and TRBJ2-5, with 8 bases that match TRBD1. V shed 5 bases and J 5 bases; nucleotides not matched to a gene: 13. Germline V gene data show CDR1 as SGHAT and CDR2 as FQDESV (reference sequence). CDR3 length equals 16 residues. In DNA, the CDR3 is TGTGCCAGCAGCGCCCGACTGGGCAGGGGGCTCGAGACCCAGTACTTC. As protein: CASSARLGRGLETQYF.

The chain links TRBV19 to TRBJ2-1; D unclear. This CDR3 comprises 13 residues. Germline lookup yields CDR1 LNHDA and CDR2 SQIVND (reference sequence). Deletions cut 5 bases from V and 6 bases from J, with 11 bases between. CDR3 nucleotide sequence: TGTGCCAGTAGTCCCTGGACGGTCAATGAGCAGTTCTTC. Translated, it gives CASSPWTVNEQFF.

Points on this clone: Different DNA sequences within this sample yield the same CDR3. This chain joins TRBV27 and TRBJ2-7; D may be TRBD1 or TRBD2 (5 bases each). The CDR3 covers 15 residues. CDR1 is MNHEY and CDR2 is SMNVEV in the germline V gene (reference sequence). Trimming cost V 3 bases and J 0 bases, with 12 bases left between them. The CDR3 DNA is TGTGCCAGCAGTTTGGGGACCGGAAGCTCCTACGAGCAGTACTTC. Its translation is CASSLGTGSSYEQYF.

This CDR3 is CASSFNPRGYGYTF. The CDR3 coding sequence is TGTGCCAGCAGCTTTAACCCCCGAGGCTATGGCTACACCTTC. This chain connects TRBV7-3 to TRBJ1-2; D gene uncertain. The CDR3 extends over 14 amino acids. The ends were cut back, 3 bases at V and 4 bases at J, with 12 bases in the middle. Germline V gene data show CDR1 as SGHTA and CDR2 as FQGTGA.

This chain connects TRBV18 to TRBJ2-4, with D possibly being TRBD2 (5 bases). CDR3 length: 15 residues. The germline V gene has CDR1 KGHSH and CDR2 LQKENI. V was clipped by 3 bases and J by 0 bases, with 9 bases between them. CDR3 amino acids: CASSPGVLAKNIQYF. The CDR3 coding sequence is TGTGCCAGCTCACCGGGAGTCCTAGCCAAAAACATTCAGTACTTC.

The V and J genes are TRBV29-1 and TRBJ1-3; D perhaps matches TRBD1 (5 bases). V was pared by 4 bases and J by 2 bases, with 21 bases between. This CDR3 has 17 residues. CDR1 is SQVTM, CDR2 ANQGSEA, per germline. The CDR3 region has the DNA TGCAGCGTTGGAAGTAGACGGGGCAGTGCACCTGGAAACACCATATATTTT. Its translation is CSVGSRRGSAPGNTIYF.

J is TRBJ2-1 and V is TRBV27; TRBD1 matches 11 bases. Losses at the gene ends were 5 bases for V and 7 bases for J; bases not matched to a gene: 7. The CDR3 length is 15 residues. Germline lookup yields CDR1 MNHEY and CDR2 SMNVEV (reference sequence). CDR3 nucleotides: TGTGCCAGCAGTCTGGGACAGGGGGTCATAAATGAGCAGTTCTTC. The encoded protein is CASSLGQGVINEQFF.

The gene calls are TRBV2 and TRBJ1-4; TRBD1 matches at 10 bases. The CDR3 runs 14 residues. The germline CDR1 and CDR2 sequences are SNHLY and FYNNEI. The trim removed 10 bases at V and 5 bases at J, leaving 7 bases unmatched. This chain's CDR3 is CATGTGDENEKLFF. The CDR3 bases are TGTGCCACCGGGACAGGGGATGAGAATGAAAAACTGTTTTTT.

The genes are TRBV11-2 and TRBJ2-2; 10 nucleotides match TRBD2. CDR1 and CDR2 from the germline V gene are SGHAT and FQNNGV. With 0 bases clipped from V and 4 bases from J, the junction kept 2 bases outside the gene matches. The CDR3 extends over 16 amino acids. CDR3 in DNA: TGTGCCAGCAGCTTAGACAGCGGGAGGGCCACCGGGGAGCTGTTTTTT. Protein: CASSLDSGRATGELFF.

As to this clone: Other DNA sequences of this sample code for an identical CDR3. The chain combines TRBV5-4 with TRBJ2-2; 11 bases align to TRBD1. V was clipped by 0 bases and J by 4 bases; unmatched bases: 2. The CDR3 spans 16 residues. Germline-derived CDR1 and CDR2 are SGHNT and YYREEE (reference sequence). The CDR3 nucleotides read TGTGCCAGCAGCTTGGGGGACAGGGGGTTCACCGGGGAGCTGTTTTTT. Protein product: CASSLGDRGFTGELFF.

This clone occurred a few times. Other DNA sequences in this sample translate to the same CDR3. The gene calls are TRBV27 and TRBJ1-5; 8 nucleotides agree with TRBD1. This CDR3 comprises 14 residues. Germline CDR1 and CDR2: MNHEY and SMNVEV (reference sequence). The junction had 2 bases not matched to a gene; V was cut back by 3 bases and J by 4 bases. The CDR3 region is CASSLRDRNQPQHF. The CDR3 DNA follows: TGTGCCAGCAGTTTGCGGGACAGGAATCAGCCCCAGCATTTT.

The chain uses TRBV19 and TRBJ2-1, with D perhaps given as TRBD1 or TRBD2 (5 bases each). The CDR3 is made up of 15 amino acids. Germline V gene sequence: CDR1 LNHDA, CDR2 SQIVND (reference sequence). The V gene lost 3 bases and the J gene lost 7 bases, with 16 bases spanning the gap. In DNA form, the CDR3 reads TGTGCCAGTAGTATTTATGGGGGTGGGTTTAATGAGCAGTTCTTC. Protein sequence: CASSIYGGGFNEQFF. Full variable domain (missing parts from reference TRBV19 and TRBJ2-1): DGGITQSPKYLFRKEGQNVTLSCEQNLNHDAMYWYRQDPGQGLRLIYYSQIVNDFQKGDIAEGYSVSREKKESFPLTVTSAQKNPTAFYLCASSIYGGGFNEQFFGPGTRLTVL.

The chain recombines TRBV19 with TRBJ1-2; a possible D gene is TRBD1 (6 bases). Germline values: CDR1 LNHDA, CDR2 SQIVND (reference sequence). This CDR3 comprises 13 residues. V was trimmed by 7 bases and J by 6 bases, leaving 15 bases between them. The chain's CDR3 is CASNVGGLDGYTF. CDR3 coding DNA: TGTGCCAGTAACGTTGGGGGGCTCGATGGCTACACCTTC.

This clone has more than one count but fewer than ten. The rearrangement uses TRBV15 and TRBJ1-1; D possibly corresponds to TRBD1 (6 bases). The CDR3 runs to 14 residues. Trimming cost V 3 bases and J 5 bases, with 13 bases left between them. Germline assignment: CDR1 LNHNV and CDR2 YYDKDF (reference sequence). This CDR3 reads CATSRVQGGTEAFF. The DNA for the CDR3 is TGTGCCACCAGCAGGGTACAAGGGGGGACTGAAGCTTTCTTT. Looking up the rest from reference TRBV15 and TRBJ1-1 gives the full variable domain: DAMVIQNPRYQVTQFGKPVTLSCSQTLNHNVMYWYQQKSSQAPKLLFHYYDKDFNNEADTPDNFQSRRPNTSFCFLDIRSPGLGDTAMYLCATSRVQGGTEAFFGQGTRLTVV.

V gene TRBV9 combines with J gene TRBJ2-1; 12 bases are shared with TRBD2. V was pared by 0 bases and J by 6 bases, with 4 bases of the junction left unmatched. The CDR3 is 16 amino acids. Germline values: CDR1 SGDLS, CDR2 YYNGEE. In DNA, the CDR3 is TGTGCCAGCAGCGTAGGCGCTAGCGGGAGGGCCAATGAGCAGTTCTTC. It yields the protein CASSVGASGRANEQFF.

The CDR3 DNA reads as TGTGCCAGCAGTTCCCCCTCTGGTATAGTCACTGAGCAGTTCTTC. Protein: CASSSPSGIVTEQFF. The chain combines TRBV6-5 with TRBJ2-1; D not resolved. V was cut by 4 bases and J by 9 bases, with 19 bases left in between. CDR3 size: 15 residues. The germline CDR1 and CDR2 sequences are MNHEY and SVGAGI.

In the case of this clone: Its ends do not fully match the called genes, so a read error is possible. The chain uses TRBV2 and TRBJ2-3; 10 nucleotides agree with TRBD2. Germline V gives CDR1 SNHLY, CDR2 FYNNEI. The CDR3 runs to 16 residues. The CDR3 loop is CASREGAGGPPDTQYF. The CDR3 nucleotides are TGTGCCAGCAGGGAAGGAGCGGGAGGGCCGCCAGATACGCAGTATTTT.

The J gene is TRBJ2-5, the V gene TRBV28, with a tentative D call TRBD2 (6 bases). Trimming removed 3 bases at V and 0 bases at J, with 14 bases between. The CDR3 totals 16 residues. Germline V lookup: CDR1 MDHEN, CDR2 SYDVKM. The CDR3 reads CASSLVGLTDQETQYF. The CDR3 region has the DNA TGTGCCAGCAGTTTGGTAGGACTAACCGACCAAGAGACCCAGTACTTC.

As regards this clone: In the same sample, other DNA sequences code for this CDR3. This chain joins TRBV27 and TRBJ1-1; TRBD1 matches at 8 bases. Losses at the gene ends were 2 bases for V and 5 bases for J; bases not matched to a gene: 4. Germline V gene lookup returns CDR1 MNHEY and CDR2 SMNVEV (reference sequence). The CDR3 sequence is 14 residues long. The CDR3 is CASSLLQGGTEAFF. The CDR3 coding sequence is TGTGCCAGCAGTTTACTACAGGGGGGGACTGAAGCTTTCTTT.

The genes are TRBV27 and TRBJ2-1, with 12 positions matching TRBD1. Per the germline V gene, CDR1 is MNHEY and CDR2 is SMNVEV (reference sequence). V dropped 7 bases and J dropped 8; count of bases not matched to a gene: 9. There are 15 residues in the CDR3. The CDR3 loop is CASTFTGTGGDEQFF. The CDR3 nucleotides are TGTGCCAGCACCTTTACCGGGACAGGGGGCGATGAGCAGTTCTTC.